This T cell receptor (beta chain) was sequenced for a study of read filtering for tumor transcriptome and immune sequencing. Study summary: The cohort had about 16 men and approximately 13 women aged about 45 to 80, mean roughly 71 years. Study-wide results and limits: The sorted CD138-negative fraction was a mixed bone marrow immune population, not purified T cells.

This CDR3 is 13 amino acids long. The V gene's germline CDR1 is DFQATT and CDR2 SNEGSKA (reference sequence). V dropped 4 bases and J dropped 0 bases, with 9 bases sitting between them. From 400 to 450 ng of RNA, a library with molecular barcoded alpha/delta and beta/gamma adaptors was made. TCRdb reprocessed the reads via MiXCR and lists one record per CDR3 protein. Of tens of thousands of distinct CDR3 sequences listed, around 20% were seen once; the top ten hold roughly 37%. This clonotype was counted at least ten times. Its target is not known. The TCR sequence derives from a donor at least 40 years old with multiple myeloma. The V and J genes are TRBV20-1 and TRBJ1-1, with D perhaps matching TRBD1 (5 bases). Sequences were obtained from a population of CD138-negative cells sorted from bone marrow. CDR3 amino acids: CSATRQLNTEAFF. CDR3 DNA sequence: TGCAGTGCTACCCGACAGTTGAACACTGAAGCTTTCTTT.